This record covers a single TCR beta chain. The data derive from a study of human T cells and chemical hapten exposure. TCRdb re-called the RACE reads with MiXCR, one entry per CDR3 protein. The table lists 300,000 to 450,000 distinct CDR3 sequences, 4% to 5.5% of them singletons. Documented time point: patch test 1, 2 weeks after DPC sensitization. Treatment: therapeutic diphenylcyclopropenone sensitization with weekly scalp DPC. Between the trimmed V and J ends, which lost 6 bases and 7 bases, there was a span of 18 bases. The CDR3 has 14 residues. The germline CDR1 and CDR2 sequences are MDHEN and SYDVKM.

The sequence was collected from a woman aged 50 to 60 with alopecia areata. Some clones in this sample may be carry-over from other donors' samples. The specimen comprised whole blood, sampled in connection with sensitization to the hapten diphenylcyclopropenone (DPC). The chain couples TRBV28 to TRBJ1-2; D unresolved. CDR3 coding DNA: TGTGCCAGCAGCTCCGGGTCCCTACAAGGTGGCTACACCTTC. This codes for CASSSGSLQGGYTF.